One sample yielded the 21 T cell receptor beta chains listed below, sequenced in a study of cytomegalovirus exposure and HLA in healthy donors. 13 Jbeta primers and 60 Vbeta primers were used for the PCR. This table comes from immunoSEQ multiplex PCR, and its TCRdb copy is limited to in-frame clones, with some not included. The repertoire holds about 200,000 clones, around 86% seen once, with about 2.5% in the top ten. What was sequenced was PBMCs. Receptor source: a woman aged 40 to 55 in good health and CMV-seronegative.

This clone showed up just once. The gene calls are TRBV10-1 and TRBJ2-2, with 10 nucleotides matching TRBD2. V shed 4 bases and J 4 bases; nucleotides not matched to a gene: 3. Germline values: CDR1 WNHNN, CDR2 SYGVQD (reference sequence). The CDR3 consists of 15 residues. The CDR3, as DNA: TGCGCCAGCAGTGGTCAGCGGGAGGGCACCGGGGAGCTGTTTTTT. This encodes CASSGQREGTGELFF.

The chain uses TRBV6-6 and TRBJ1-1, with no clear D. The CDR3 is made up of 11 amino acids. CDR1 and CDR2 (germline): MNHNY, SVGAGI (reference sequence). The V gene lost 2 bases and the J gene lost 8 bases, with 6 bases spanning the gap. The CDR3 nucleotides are TGTGCCAGCAGTTACGTTCGGGAAGCTTTCTTT. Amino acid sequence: CASSYVREAFF.

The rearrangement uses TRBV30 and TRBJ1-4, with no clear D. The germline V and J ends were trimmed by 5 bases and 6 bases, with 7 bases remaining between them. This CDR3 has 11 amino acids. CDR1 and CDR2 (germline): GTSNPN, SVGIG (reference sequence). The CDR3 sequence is CAWSLYEKLFF. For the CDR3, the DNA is TGTGCCTGGTCGTTGTATGAAAAACTGTTTTTT.

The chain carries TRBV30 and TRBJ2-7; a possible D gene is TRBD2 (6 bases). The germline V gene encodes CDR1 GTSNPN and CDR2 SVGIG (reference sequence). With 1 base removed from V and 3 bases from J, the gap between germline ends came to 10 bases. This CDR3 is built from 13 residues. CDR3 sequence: CAWSGAGGYEQYF. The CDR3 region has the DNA TGTGCCTGGAGTGGGGCCGGGGGCTACGAGCAGTACTTC.

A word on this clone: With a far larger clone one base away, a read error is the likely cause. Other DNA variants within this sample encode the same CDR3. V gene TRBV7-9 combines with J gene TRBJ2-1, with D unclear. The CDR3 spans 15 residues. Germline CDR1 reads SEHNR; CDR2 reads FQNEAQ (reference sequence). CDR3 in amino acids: CASSDSLDSNNEQFF. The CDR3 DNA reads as TGCGCCAGCAGCGACTCTCTCGACTCGAACAATGAGCAGTTCTTC.

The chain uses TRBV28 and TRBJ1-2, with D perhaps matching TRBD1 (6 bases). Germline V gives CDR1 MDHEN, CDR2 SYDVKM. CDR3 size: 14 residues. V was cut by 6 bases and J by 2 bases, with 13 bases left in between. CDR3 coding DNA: TGTGCCAGCAGACAACTCGGGACAAACTATGGCTACACCTTC. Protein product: CASRQLGTNYGYTF.

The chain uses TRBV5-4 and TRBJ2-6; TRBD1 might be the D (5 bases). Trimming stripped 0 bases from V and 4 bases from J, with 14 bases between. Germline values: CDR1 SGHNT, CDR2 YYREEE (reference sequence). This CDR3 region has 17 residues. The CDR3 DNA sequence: TGTGCCAGCAGCTTGGCCAGAGTGAGGACAGGGGCCAACGTCCTGACTTTC. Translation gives CASSLARVRTGANVLTF.

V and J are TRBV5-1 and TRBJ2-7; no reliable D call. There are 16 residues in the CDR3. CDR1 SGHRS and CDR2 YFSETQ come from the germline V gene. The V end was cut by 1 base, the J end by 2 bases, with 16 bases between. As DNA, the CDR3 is TGCGCCAGCAGCTTGAACGTGGGCCAACCTGCCTACGAGCAGTACTTC. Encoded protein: CASSLNVGQPAYEQYF.

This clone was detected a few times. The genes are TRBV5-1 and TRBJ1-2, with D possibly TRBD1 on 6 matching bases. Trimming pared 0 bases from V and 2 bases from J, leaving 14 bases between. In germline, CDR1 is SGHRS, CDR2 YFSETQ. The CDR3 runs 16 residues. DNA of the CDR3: TGCGCCAGCAGCTTGGACACACAGGGTTCAAACTATGGCTACACCTTC. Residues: CASSLDTQGSNYGYTF.

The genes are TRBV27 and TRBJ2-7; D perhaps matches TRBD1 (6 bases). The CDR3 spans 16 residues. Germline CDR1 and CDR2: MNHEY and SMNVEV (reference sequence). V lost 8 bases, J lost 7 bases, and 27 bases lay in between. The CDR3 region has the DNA TGTGCCAGCGGAGACCGGGACAAGGGATGGTACGGAGAGCAGTACTTC. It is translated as CASGDRDKGWYGEQYF.

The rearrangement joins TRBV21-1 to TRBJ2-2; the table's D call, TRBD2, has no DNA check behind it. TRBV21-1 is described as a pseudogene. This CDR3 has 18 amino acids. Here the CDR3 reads CASSKVGRGGNNTGELFF. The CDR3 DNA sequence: TGTGCCAGCAGCAAAGTGGGGAGGGGGGGGAACAACACCGGGGAGCTGTTTTTT.

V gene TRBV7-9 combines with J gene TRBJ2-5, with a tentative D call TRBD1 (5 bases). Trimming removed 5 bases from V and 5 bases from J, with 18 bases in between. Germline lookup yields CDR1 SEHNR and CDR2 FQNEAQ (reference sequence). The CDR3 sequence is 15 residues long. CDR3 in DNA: TGTGCCAGCAGCACTCAAAGGGGTAGAATGGAGACCCAGTACTTC. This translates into CASSTQRGRMETQYF.

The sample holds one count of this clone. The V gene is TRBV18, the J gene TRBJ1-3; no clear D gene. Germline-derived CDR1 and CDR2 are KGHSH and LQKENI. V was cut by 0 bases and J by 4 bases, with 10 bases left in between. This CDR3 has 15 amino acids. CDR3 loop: CASSPPAQPGNTIYF. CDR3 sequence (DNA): TGTGCCAGCTCACCACCCGCACAGCCAGGAAACACCATATATTTT.

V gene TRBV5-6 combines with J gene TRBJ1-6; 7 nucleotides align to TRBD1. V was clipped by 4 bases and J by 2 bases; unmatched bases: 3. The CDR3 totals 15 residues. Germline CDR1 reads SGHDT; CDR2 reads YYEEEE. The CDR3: CASSDGTAYNSPLHF. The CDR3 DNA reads TGTGCCAGCAGCGACGGGACAGCCTATAATTCACCCCTCCACTTT.

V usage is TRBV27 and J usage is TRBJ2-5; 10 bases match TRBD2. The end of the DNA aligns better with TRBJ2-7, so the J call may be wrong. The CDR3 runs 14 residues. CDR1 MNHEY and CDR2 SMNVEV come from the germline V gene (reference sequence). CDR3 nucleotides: TGTGCCAGCAATAAAGCGGGAGGGCCGAACGAGCAGTACTTC. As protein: CASNKAGGPNEQYF.

The CDR3 sequence: CAWRAAETDTQYF. DNA for the CDR3: TGTGCCTGGAGGGCGGCTGAGACAGATACGCAGTATTTT. V is TRBV30 and J is TRBJ2-3; no definite D call. Germline lookup yields CDR1 GTSNPN and CDR2 SVGIG (reference sequence). Trimming removed 3 bases from V and 3 bases from J, with 10 bases in between. The CDR3 spans 13 residues.

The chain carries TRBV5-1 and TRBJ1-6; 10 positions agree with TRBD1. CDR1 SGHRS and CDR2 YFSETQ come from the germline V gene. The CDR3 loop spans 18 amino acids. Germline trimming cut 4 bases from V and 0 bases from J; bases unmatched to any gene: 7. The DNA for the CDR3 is TGCGCCAGCAGCCGAACGGGACAGGGGAGCTCCTATAATTCACCCCTCCACTTT. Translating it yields CASSRTGQGSSYNSPLHF.

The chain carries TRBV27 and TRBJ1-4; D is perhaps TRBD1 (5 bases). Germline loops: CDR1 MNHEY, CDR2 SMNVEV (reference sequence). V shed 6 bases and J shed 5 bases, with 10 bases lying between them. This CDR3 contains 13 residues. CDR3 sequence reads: CASRNRPNEKLFF. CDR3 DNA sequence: TGTGCCAGCAGAAACAGGCCGAATGAAAAACTGTTTTTT.

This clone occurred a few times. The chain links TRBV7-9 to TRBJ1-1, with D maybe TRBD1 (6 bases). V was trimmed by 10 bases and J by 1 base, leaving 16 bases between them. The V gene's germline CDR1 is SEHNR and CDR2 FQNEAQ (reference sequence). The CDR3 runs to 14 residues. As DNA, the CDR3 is TGTGCCACTACCCTAGGGGGGGCGAACACTGAAGCTTTCTTT. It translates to CATTLGGANTEAFF.

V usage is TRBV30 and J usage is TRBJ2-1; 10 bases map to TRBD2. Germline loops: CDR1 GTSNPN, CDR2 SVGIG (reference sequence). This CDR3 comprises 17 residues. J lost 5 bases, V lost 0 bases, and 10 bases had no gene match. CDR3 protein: CAWSVYLGLATDNEQFF. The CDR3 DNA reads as TGTGCCTGGAGTGTTTACCTGGGACTAGCGACCGACAATGAGCAGTTCTTC.

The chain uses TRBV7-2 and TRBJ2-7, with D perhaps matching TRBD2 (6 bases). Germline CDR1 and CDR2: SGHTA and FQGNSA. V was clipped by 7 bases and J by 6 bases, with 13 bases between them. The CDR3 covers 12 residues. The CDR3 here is CASTGLSSEQYF. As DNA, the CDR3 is TGTGCCAGCACCGGACTATCTTCCGAGCAGTACTTC. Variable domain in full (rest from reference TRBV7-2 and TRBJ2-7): GAGVSQSPSNKVTEKGKDVELRCDPISGHTALYWYRQSLGQGLEFLIYFQGNSAPDKSGLPSDRFSAERTGGSVSTLTIQRTQQEDSAVYLCASTGLSSEQYFGPGTRLTVT.